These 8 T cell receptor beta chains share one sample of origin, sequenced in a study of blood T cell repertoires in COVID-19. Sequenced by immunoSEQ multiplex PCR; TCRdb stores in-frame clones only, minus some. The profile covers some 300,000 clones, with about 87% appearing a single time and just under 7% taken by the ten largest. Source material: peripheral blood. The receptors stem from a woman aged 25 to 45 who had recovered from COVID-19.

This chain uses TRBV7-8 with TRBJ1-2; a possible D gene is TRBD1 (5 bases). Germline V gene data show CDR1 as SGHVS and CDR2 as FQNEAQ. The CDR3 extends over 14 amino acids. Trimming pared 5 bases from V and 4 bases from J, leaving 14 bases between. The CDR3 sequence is CASSPETDFYGYTF. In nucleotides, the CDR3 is TGTGCCAGCAGCCCGGAGACAGATTTCTATGGCTACACCTTC.

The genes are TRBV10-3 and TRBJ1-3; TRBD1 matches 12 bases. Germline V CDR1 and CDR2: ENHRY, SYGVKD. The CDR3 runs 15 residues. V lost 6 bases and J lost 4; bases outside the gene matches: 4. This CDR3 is CAIRPGQGAGNTIYF. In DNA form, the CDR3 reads TGTGCCATCAGACCGGGACAGGGGGCGGGAAACACCATATATTTT.

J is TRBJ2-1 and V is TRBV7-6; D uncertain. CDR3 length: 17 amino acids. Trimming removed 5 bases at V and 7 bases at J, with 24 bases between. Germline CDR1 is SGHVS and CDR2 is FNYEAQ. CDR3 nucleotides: TGTGCCAGCAGCCTTGAGGCACCTCCTTTTGGATCTAATGAGCAGTTCTTC. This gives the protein CASSLEAPPFGSNEQFF.

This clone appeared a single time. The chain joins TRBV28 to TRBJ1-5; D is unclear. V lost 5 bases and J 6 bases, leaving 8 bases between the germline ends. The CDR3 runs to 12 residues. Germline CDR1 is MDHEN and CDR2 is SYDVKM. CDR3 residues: CASSAEVQPQHF. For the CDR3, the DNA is TGTGCCAGCAGTGCAGAGGTTCAGCCCCAGCATTTT. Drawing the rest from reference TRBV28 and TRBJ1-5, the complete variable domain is DVKVTQSSRYLVKRTGEKVFLECVQDMDHENMFWYRQDPGLGLRLIYFSYDVKMKEKGDIPEGYSVSREKKERFSLILESASTNQTSMYLCASSAEVQPQHFGDGTRLSIL.

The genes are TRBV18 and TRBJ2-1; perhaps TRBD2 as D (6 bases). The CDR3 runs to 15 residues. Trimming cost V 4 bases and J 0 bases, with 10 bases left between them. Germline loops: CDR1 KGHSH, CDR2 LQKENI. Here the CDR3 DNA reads TGTGCCAGCTCACAGGACGGGAGCTCCTACAATGAGCAGTTCTTC. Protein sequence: CASSQDGSSYNEQFF.

In DNA, the CDR3 is TGTGCCAGCAGCTTAGTAGGGACTAGCGGGGCTACAGATACGCAGTATTTT. Protein: CASSLVGTSGATDTQYF. This chain links TRBV7-2 with TRBJ2-3, with TRBD2 identical over 13 bases. CDR1 and CDR2 (germline): SGHTA, FQGNSA. V was clipped by 1 base and J by 3 bases; unmatched bases: 4. The CDR3 covers 17 residues. The complete variable domain, with remaining parts taken from reference TRBV7-2 and TRBJ2-3, reads GAGVSQSPSNKVTEKGKDVELRCDPISGHTALYWYRQSLGQGLEFLIYFQGNSAPDKSGLPSDRFSAERTGGSVSTLTIQRTQQEDSAVYLCASSLVGTSGATDTQYFGPGTRLTVL.

The CDR3 spells CATSSEGRPLTDTQYF. The CDR3 nucleotides read TGTGCCACCAGTTCAGAGGGCAGGCCACTCACAGATACGCAGTATTTT. This rearrangement joins TRBV15 to TRBJ2-3, with D possibly TRBD2 on 5 matching bases. The CDR3 runs to 16 residues. Trimming removed 6 bases at V and 2 bases at J, with 18 bases between. Germline V gene data show CDR1 as LNHNV and CDR2 as YYDKDF (reference sequence).

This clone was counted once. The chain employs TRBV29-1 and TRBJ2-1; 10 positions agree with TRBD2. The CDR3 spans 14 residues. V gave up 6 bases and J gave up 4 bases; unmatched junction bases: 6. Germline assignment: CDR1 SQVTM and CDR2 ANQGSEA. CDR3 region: CSVSSGGVYNEQFF. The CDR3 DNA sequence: TGCAGCGTGTCCAGCGGGGGGGTGTACAATGAGCAGTTCTTC.